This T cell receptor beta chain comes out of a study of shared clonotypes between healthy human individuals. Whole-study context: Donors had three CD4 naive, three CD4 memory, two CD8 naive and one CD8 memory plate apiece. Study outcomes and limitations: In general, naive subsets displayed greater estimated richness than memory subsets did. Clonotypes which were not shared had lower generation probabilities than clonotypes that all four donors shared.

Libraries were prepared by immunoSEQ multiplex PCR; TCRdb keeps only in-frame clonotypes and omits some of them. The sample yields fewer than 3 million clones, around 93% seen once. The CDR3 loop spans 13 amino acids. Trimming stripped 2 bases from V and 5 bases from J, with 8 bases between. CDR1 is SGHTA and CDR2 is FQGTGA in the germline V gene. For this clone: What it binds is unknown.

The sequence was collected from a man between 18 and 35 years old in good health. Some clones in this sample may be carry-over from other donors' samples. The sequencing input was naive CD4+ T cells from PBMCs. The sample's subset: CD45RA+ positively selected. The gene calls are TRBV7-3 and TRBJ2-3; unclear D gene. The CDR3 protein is CASSLQVLDTQYF. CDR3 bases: TGTGCCAGCAGCTTACAGGTTTTAGATACGCAGTATTTT.